The TCR beta chain under discussion was sequenced for a study of T-cell reconstitution after alpha-beta-depleted transplantation in children. Study results and limitations: Reportedly, alpha-beta T cells present about two months post-transplant originated from several hundred expanded clones of graft origin. From surviving recipient T cells and thymic progenitors came the high day-60 TCRbeta diversity observed in some patients. The authors attributed T-cell counts and diversity one year after transplant mostly to newly produced T cells.

Unique molecular identifiers were used in preparing the TCRbeta library. A single record per CDR3 protein comes from TCRdb applying MiXCR to the PCR reads. The sample includes fewer than 700,000 distinct CDR3 sequences, 10% to 15% of them seen just once. This clonotype was counted a few times. Antigen: not known. Per germline, CDR1 LNHNV and CDR2 YYDKDF (reference sequence). J gave up 8 bases and V 1 base, and 3 bases lay outside the gene matches. This CDR3 is 13 amino acids long. This receptor was identified in a male patient younger than 18 who had a stem cell transplant for acute myeloid leukemia, so the T cells may come from the graft donor. V gene TRBV15 combines with J gene TRBJ2-7; TRBD1 agrees at 9 bases. This specimen consisted of PBMCs, mostly from graft donor cells, obtained 360 days after TCRalphabeta/CD19-depleted stem cell transplant. The CDR3 region is CATSRVTGGQQYF. CDR3 bases: TGTGCCACCAGCAGAGTGACAGGGGGGCAGCAGTACTTC. Full variable domain (missing parts from reference TRBV15 and TRBJ2-7): DAMVIQNPRYQVTQFGKPVTLSCSQTLNHNVMYWYQQKSSQAPKLLFHYYDKDFNNEADTPDNFQSRRPNTSFCFLDIRSPGLGDTAMYLCATSRVTGGQQYFGPGTRLTVT.